The rows below give T cell receptor beta chains drawn from one sample of a study of T cells in Graves' hyperthyroidism and ophthalmopathy. TCRdb redid the calling of the multiplex PCR reads with MiXCR, one entry per CDR3 protein. The data contain 250,000 to 350,000 distinct CDR3 sequences, over 15% of them seen just once; the ten biggest clones take up just over 55%. The sequencing sample was made of blood. The receptors derive from a woman aged 55-69 years with Graves' ophthalmopathy. CDR3s include the opening cysteine and the closing phenylalanine or tryptophan. D genes are given only for firm matches. Not every row has a clone size; where given, it reads once, few, many or a size class.

cdr3_aa	cdr3_nt	clone_size	d_call	cdr3_length	j_call	v_call
CTSSPRFAYEQYF	TGTACCAGCAGCCCTCGATTCGCCTACGAGCAGTACTTC	many	.	13	TRBJ2-7	TRBV3-1
CASSLVAGGRREQFF	TGTGCCAGCAGCTTAGTAGCGGGGGGGAGACGTGAGCAGTTCTTC	many	TRBD2	15	TRBJ2-1	TRBV7-8
CASSYGREPSPLHF	TGTGCCAGCAGTTACGGCAGGGAACCCTCACCCCTCCACTTT	few	.	14	TRBJ1-6	TRBV6-6
CSARHQGNTGELFF	TGCAGTGCTAGGCACCAGGGGAACACCGGGGAGCTGTTTTTT	many	.	14	TRBJ2-2	TRBV20-1
CASSVSLAWETQCF	TGTGCCAGCAGCGTTTCATTGGCTTGGGAGACCCAGTGCTTC	.	.	14	TRBJ2-5	TRBV11-2
CASGTGVSSPLHF	TGTGCCAGCGGTACAGGGGTTAGTTCACCCCTCCACTTT	few	TRBD1	13	TRBJ1-6	TRBV2
CASGGRSNEQFF	TGTGCCAGCGGGGGCCGTTCGAATGAGCAGTTCTTC	.	.	12	TRBJ2-1	TRBV6-2/TRBV6-3
CSASPSLGGVNIQYF	TGCAGTGCCTCCCCCTCATTAGGAGGGGTAAACATTCAGTACTTC	many	.	15	TRBJ2-4	TRBV20-1
CASSPPDSYGYTF	TGTGCCAGCTCACCCCCGGACAGCTATGGCTACACCTTC	few	.	13	TRBJ1-2	TRBV18
CASSSGTSGSSVSDTQYF	TGCGCCAGCAGCTCCGGGACTAGCGGGAGTTCAGTTTCCGATACGCAGTATTTT	.	TRBD2	18	TRBJ2-3	TRBV5-1
CASRRELASGELFF	TGTGCCAGCAGGCGGGAGTTAGCATCCGGGGAGCTGTTTTTT	few	TRBD2	14	TRBJ2-2	TRBV6-1
CASSGDRRRLNYGYTF	TGTGCCAGCAGTGGGGACAGGAGAAGGCTTAACTATGGCTACACCTTC	many	TRBD1	16	TRBJ1-2	TRBV6-1
CASSSRPQGSEQYF	TGTGCCAGCAGCTCCCGACCACAGGGATCCGAGCAGTACTTC	once	.	14	TRBJ2-7	TRBV7-8
CASSFPEEGGYGYTF	TGTGCCAGCAGTTTCCCCGAAGAGGGAGGGTATGGCTACACCTTC	many	.	15	TRBJ1-2	TRBV28
CASSYSTGTEAFF	TGTGCCAGCAGTTACTCAACAGGGACCGAAGCTTTCTTT	many	.	13	TRBJ1-1	TRBV6-2/TRBV6-3
CASSPIIATGNTIYF	TGCGCCAGCAGCCCAATAATTGCTACTGGAAACACCATATATTTT	many	.	15	TRBJ1-3	TRBV5-1
CASSVTGTSGGETQYF	TGTGCCAGCAGCGTAACTGGGACTAGCGGCGGAGAGACCCAGTACTTC	many	TRBD2	16	TRBJ2-5	TRBV9
CSARDLGLGDNEQFF	TGCAGTGCTAGAGATTTAGGATTGGGGGACAATGAGCAGTTCTTC	many	.	15	TRBJ2-1	TRBV20-1
CASSMVRQGARYGYTF	TGTGCCAGTAGTATGGTCCGACAGGGGGCGCGGTATGGCTACACCTTC	many	TRBD1	16	TRBJ1-2	TRBV19
CASSFGWEAFF	TGTGCCAGCAGCTTTGGGTGGGAAGCTTTCTTT	few	.	11	TRBJ1-1	TRBV7-9
CASSLLENTEAFF	TGTGCCAGCAGTTTGCTAGAGAACACTGAAGCTTTCTTT	many	.	13	TRBJ1-1	TRBV11-3
CASSLREPNEQFF	TGTGCCAGCTCACTCCGGGAGCCCAATGAGCAGTTCTTC	many	.	13	TRBJ2-1	TRBV18
CSARDLRTGGGAYEQYF	TGCAGTGCTAGAGATCTGAGGACAGGGGGAGGCGCCTACGAGCAGTACTTC	.	TRBD1	17	TRBJ2-7	TRBV20-1
CTSSPGQGAGYTF	TGTACCAGCAGTCCGGGACAGGGAGCTGGCTACACCTTC	many	TRBD1	13	TRBJ1-2	TRBV2
CSASSGASYNEQFF	TGCAGTGCTAGTAGCGGGGCCTCCTACAATGAGCAGTTCTTC	once	TRBD2	14	TRBJ2-1	TRBV20-1
CASSYTGLEYYEQYF	TGTGCCAGCAGTTACACGGGCTTAGAATACTACGAGCAGTACTTC	many	.	15	TRBJ2-7	TRBV6-2/TRBV6-3
CASRLGLGVHEQYF	TGTGCCAGCAGACTCGGATTGGGGGTCCACGAGCAGTACTTC	few	.	14	TRBJ2-7	TRBV6-1
CASSPPGMSSYEQYF	TGTGCCAGCAGCCCCCCGGGTATGAGCTCCTACGAGCAGTACTTC	many	.	15	TRBJ2-7	TRBV7-6
CASSYSGVPEAFF	TGTGCCAGCAGTTACTCGGGGGTTCCTGAAGCTTTCTTT	few	.	13	TRBJ1-1	TRBV6-2/TRBV6-3
CASSFRQIGNQPQHF	TGTGCCAGCAGTTTTCGACAGATTGGAAATCAGCCCCAGCATTTT	many	.	15	TRBJ1-5	TRBV28
CASSIGLTEAFF	TGTGCCAGCAGTATAGGGCTCACTGAAGCTTTCTTT	.	.	12	TRBJ1-1	TRBV28
CASTFERNQPQHF	TGTGCCAGCACCTTTGAGAGGAATCAGCCCCAGCATTTT	.	.	13	TRBJ1-5	TRBV7-2